Listed below are T cell receptor beta chains from one sample, sequenced in a study of blood T cell repertoires in COVID-19. The repertoire was sequenced with immunoSEQ multiplex PCR; TCRdb's copy has only in-frame clones and lacks some. The sample carries 240,000 or so clones, roughly four fifths recorded once. Sequences were obtained from peripheral blood. These receptors were taken from a man aged 25-45 years who had recovered from COVID-19. Each CDR3 is given with its conserved first and last residue. D genes are given only for firm matches. Expanded clones are given a class, and other clones once, few, many or no size at all.

clone_size	d_call	v_call	j_call	cdr3_aa
NA	TRBD2	TRBV24-1	TRBJ2-5	CATSDSQRGPGETQYF
NA	TRBD1	TRBV2	TRBJ2-7	CASRRGAGGDLGFDEQYF
NA	TRBD2	TRBV7-2	TRBJ2-1	CASSLELGGDLYNEQFF
NA	TRBD1	TRBV5-5	TRBJ1-4	CASSPGTGMGEKLFF
NA	NA	TRBV18	TRBJ1-2	CASSPPDSLYGYTF
NA	NA	TRBV18	TRBJ2-5	CASSPPSRAETQYF
few	NA	TRBV9	TRBJ2-2	CASSPAAPRQGELFF
NA	TRBD1	TRBV3-1/TRBV3-2	TRBJ1-5	CASSPAPGQGVQPQHF
NA	NA	TRBV7-8	TRBJ2-2	CASSLVQNTGELFF
NA	TRBD1	TRBV7-9	TRBJ1-4	CASRPDTGGGEKLFF
NA	NA	TRBV28	TRBJ2-3	CASNPHLRTDTQYF
NA	NA	TRBV14	TRBJ1-4	CASSQVGGYEKLFF
NA	NA	TRBV9	TRBJ1-2	CASSVAPQLSGYTF
NA	NA	TRBV4-1	TRBJ1-4	CASSQDSAAPRQLFF
once	NA	TRBV7-9	TRBJ1-2	CASSQPAHSNYGYTF
NA	TRBD2	TRBV7-9	TRBJ2-3	CASSSRRGLAGDTDTQYF
NA	NA	TRBV3-1/TRBV3-2	TRBJ2-5	CASSHRTQTSRGETQYF
NA	TRBD2	TRBV10-2	TRBJ2-4	CASKRPSSGGTLAKNIQYF
NA	NA	TRBV19	TRBJ1-1	CASKIDGNTEAFF
NA	TRBD1	TRBV2	TRBJ1-2	CASSDGPGTDYGYTF
NA	NA	TRBV7-9	TRBJ2-5	CASSYRRMGQETQYF
NA	NA	TRBV3-1/TRBV3-2	TRBJ2-1	CASSQADGYNEQFF
NA	NA	TRBV4-1	TRBJ2-1	CASSQWGEGQFF
NA	NA	TRBV2	TRBJ2-5	CASSEEGPGAETQYF
NA	TRBD1	TRBV5-1	TRBJ2-3	CASSPSTGSTDTQYF
NA	NA	TRBV9	TRBJ2-2	CASSVVGGDTGELFF
NA	TRBD2	TRBV5-4	TRBJ2-3	CASSRAGGLTDTQYF
once	NA	TRBV11-2	TRBJ1-6	CASSLGLDSRPMF
few	NA	TRBV2	TRBJ2-7	CASSEARSGSGEQYF
NA	TRBD1	TRBV19	TRBJ1-2	CASKETGADYGYTF
NA	TRBD1	TRBV9	TRBJ2-2	CASSGDRGPIGELFF
NA	NA	TRBV5-1	TRBJ1-3	CASSLEWVGASGNTIYF
NA	TRBD1	TRBV28	TRBJ1-5	CASGDRESNQPQHF
once	NA	TRBV6-6	TRBJ1-1	CASSPGYTEAFF
few	TRBD2	TRBV2	TRBJ2-5	CASRRPGTSGGTQYF
NA	TRBD2	TRBV5-1	TRBJ2-7	CASSLEGRGVNEQYF
NA	NA	TRBV2	TRBJ1-2	CAGGAAVNYGYTF
NA	TRBD1	TRBV11-3	TRBJ1-1	CASSEAYRGPNTEAFF
NA	TRBD1	TRBV7-3	TRBJ2-3	CASSPHRGYTQYF
NA	NA	TRBV11-2	TRBJ2-2	CASSKGQGSTGELFF
NA	NA	TRBV7-2	TRBJ2-1	CASSLTRSYNEQFF
NA	TRBD1	TRBV18	TRBJ2-6	CASSQTGGVGANVLTF
NA	NA	TRBV3-1/TRBV3-2	TRBJ1-4	CASSQGGAAEKLFF
few	TRBD2	TRBV4-2	TRBJ2-1	CASSQDQRGASDEQFF
NA	NA	TRBV10-2	TRBJ1-4	CASSERAQGEKLFF
NA	TRBD1	TRBV6-4	TRBJ2-3	CASSARTGGSDTQYF
NA	NA	TRBV28	TRBJ2-1	CASTTSGSNEQFF